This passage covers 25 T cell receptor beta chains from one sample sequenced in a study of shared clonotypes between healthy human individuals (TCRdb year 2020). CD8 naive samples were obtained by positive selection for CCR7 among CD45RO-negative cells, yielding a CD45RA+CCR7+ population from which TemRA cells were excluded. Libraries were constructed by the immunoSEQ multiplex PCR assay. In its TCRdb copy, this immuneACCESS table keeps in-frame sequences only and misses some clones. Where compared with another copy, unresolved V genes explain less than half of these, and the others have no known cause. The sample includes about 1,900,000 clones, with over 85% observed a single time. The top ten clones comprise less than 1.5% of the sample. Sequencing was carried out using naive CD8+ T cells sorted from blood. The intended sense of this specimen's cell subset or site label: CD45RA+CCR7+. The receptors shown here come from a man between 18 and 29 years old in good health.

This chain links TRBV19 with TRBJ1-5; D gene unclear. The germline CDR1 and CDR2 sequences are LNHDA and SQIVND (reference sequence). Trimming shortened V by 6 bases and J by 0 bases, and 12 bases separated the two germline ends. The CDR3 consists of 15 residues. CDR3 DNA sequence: TGTGCCAGTAGACAAGATAATTATAGCAATCAGCCCCAGCATTTT. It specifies CASRQDNYSNQPQHF.

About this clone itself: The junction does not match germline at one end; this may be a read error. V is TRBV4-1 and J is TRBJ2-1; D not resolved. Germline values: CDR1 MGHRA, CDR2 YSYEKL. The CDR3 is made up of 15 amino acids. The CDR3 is CASNQASSSYNEQFF. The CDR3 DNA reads TGCGCCAGCAACCAAGCCTCCAGCTCCTACAATGAGCAGTTCTTC.

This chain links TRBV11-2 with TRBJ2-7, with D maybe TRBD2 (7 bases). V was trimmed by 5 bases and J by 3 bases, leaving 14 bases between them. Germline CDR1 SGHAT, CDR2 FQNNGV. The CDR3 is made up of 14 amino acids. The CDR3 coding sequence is TGTGCCAGCAGCATACAGGGAGGGGACTACGAGCAGTACTTC. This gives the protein CASSIQGGDYEQYF.

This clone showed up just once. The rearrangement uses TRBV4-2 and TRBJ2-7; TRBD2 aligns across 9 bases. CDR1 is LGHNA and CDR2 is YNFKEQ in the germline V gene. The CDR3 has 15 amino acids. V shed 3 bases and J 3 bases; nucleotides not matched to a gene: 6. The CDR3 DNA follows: TGTGCCAGCAGCCACATTAGCGGGGGAAACTACGAGCAGTACTTC. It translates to CASSHISGGNYEQYF.

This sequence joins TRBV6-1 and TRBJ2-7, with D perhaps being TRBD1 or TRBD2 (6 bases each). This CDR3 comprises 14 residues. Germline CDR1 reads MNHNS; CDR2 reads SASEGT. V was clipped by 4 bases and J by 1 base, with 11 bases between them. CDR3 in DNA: TGTGCCAGCAGTGCAAGGGGGGAGTCCTACGAGCAGTACTTC. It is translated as CASSARGESYEQYF.

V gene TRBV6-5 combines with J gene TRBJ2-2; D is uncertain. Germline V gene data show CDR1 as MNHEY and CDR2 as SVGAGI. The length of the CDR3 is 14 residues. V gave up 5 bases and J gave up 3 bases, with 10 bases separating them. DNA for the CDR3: TGTGCCAGCAGTCAATATCGGGACACCGGGGAGCTGTTTTTT. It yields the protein CASSQYRDTGELFF.

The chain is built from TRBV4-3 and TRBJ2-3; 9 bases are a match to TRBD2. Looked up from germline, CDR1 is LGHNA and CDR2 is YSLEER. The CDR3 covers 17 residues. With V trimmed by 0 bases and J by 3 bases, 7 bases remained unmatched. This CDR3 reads CASSQDLSSGKTDTQYF. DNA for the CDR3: TGCGCCAGCAGCCAAGATCTCTCTAGCGGGAAAACAGATACGCAGTATTTT.

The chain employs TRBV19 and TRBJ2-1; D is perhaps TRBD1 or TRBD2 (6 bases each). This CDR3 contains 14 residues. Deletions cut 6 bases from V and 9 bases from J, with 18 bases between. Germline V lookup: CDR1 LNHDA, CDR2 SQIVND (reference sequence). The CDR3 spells CASSPQGGGLEQFF. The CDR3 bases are TGTGCCAGTAGCCCACAAGGAGGGGGACTTGAGCAGTTCTTC.

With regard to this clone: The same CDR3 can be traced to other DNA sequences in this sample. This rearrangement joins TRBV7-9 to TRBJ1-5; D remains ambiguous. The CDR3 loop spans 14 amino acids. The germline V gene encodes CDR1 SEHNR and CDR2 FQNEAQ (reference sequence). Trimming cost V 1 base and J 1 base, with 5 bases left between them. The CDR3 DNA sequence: TGTGCCAGCAGCTTAGGGCAAAGCAATCAGCCCCAGCATTTT. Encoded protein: CASSLGQSNQPQHF.

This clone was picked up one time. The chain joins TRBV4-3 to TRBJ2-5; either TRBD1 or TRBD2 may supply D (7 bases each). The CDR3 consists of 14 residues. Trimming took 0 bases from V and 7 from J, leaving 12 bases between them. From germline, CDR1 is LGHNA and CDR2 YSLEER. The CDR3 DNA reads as TGCGCCAGCAGCCAAGAGGCAGGGGGGGGGACCCAGTACTTC. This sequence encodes CASSQEAGGGTQYF.

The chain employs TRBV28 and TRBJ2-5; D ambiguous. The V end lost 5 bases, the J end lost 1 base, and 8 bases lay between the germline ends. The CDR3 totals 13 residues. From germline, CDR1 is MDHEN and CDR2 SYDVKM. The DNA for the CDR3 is TGTGCCAGCAGTCACCAGTCCCAAGAGACCCAGTACTTC. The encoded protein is CASSHQSQETQYF. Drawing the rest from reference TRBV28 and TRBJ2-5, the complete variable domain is DVKVTQSSRYLVKRTGEKVFLECVQDMDHENMFWYRQDPGLGLRLIYFSYDVKMKEKGDIPEGYSVSREKKERFSLILESASTNQTSMYLCASSHQSQETQYFGPGTRLLVL.

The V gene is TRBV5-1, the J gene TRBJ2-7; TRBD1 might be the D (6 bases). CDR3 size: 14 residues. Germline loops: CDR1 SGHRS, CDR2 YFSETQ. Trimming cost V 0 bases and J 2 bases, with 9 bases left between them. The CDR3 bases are TGCGCCAGCAGCTTGGAAGCAGGGGCCTACGAGCAGTACTTC. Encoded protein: CASSLEAGAYEQYF.

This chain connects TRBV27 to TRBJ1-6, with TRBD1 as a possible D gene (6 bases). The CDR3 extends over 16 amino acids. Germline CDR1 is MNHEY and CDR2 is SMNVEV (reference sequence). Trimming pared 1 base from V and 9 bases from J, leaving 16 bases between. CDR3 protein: CASSLWPGEGISPLHF. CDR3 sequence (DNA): TGTGCCAGCAGTTTATGGCCAGGGGAGGGGATTTCACCCCTCCACTTT.

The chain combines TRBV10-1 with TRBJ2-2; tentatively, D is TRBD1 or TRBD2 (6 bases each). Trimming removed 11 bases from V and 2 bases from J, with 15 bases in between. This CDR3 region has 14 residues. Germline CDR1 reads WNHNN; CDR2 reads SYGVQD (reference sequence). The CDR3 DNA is TGCGCCCTAGGGGGGAGAATCAACACCGGGGAGCTGTTTTTT. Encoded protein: CALGGRINTGELFF.

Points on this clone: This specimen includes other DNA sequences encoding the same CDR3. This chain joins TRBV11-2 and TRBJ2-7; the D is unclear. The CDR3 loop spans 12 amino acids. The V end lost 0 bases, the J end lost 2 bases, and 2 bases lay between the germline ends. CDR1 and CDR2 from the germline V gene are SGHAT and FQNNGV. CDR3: CASSLDAYEQYF. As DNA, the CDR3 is TGTGCCAGCAGCTTAGACGCCTACGAGCAGTACTTC.

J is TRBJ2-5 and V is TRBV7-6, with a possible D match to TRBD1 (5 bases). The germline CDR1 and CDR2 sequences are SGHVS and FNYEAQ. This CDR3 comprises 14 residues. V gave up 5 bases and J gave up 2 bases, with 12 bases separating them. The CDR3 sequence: CASSPGQGQETQYF. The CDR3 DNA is TGTGCCAGCAGCCCTGGCCAGGGTCAAGAGACCCAGTACTTC.

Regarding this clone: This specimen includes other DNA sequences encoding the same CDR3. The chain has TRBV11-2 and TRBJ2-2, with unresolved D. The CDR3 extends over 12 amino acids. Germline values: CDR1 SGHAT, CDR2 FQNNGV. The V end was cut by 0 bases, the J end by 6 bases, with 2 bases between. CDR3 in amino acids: CASSLDPGELFF. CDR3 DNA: TGTGCCAGCAGCTTAGATCCCGGGGAGCTGTTTTTT. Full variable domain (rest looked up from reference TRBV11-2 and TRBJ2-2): EAGVAQSPRYKIIEKRQSVAFWCNPISGHATLYWYQQILGQGPKLLIQFQNNGVVDDSQLPKDRFSAERLKGVDSTLKIQPAKLEDSAVYLCASSLDPGELFFGEGSRLTVL.

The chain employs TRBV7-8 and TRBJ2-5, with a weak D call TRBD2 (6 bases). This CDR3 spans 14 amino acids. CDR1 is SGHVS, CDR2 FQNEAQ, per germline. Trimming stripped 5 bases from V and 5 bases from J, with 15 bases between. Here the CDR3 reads CASSPLAWLETQYF. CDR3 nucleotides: TGTGCCAGCAGCCCTCTAGCGTGGCTGGAGACCCAGTACTTC.

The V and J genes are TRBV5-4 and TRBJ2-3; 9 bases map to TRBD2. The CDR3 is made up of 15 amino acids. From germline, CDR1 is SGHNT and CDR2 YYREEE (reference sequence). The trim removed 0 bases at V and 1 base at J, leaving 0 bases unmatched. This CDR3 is CASSLASGGTDTQYF. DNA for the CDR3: TGTGCCAGCAGCTTGGCTAGCGGGGGCACAGATACGCAGTATTTT.

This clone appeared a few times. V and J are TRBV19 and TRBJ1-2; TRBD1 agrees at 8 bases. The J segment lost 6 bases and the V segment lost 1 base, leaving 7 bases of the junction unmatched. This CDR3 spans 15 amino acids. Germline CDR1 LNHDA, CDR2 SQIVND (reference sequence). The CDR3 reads CASSIAAGGANGYTF. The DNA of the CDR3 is TGTGCCAGTAGTATAGCGGCAGGGGGCGCGAATGGCTACACCTTC.

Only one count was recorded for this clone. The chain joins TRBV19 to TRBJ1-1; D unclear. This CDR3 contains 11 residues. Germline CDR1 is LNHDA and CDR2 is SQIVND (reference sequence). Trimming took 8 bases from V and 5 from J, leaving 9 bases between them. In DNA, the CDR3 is TGTGCCAGTGAGGGTGGAACTGAAGCTTTCTTT. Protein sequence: CASEGGTEAFF. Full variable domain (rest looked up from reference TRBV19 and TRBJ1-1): DGGITQSPKYLFRKEGQNVTLSCEQNLNHDAMYWYRQDPGQGLRLIYYSQIVNDFQKGDIAEGYSVSREKKESFPLTVTSAQKNPTAFYLCASEGGTEAFFGQGTRLTVV.

The CDR3 DNA follows: TGCGCCAGCAGCTTGGCGTCCGGGTCGCCGTCCCGGGAGTTGAATGAGCAGTTCTTC. Translated: CASSLASGSPSRELNEQFF. The chain has TRBV5-1 and TRBJ2-1; a weak D match, TRBD2 (6 bases). This CDR3 is built from 19 residues. CDR1 is SGHRS and CDR2 is YFSETQ in the germline V gene. V was pared by 0 bases and J by 7 bases, with 26 bases between.

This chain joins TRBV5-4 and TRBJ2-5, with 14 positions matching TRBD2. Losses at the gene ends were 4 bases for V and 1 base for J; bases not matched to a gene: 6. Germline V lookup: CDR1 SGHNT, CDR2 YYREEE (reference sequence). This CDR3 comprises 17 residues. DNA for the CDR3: TGTGCCAGCAGCAGTGGACTAGCGGGAGGTCCCCAAGAGACCCAGTACTTC. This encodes CASSSGLAGGPQETQYF. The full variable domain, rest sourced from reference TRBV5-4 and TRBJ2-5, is ETGVTQSPTHLIKTRGQQVTLRCSSQSGHNTVSWYQQALGQGPQFIFQYYREEENGRGNFPPRFSGLQFPNYSSELNVNALELDDSALYLCASSSGLAGGPQETQYFGPGTRLLVL.

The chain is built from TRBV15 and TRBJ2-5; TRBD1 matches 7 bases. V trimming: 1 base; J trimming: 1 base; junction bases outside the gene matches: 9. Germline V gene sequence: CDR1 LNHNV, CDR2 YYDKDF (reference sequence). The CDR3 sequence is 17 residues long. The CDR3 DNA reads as TGTGCCACCAGCAGAGCCGGGACAGACGGTTTCCAAGAGACCCAGTACTTC. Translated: CATSRAGTDGFQETQYF.

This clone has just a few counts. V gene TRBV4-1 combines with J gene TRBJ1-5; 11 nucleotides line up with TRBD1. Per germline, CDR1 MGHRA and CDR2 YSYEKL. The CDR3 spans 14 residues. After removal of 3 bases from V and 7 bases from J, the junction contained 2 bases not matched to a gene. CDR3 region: CASSQDRGPQPQHF. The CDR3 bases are TGCGCCAGCAGCCAGGACAGGGGGCCCCAGCCCCAGCATTTT.